One and the same sample provided the 17 T cell receptor beta chains below, sequenced in a study of cytomegalovirus exposure and HLA in healthy donors. PCR primers comprised 60 Vbeta and 13 Jbeta primers. Sequencing used immunoSEQ multiplex PCR; TCRdb keeps in-frame clones, though not all of them. The table records under 200,000 clones, approximately 84% of them present only once. Sequenced: PBMCs. The receptors originated from a woman between 50 and 59 years old in good health and CMV-seropositive.

This chain uses TRBV5-5 with TRBJ1-6; tentative D call: TRBD1 (6 bases). This CDR3 region has 15 residues. V was pared by 5 bases and J by 5 bases, with 14 bases between. Germline CDR1 reads SGHKS; CDR2 reads YYEKEE (reference sequence). The CDR3 nucleotides are TGTGCCAGCAGGGATTACAGGGTCCATAATTCACCCCTCCACTTT. As protein: CASRDYRVHNSPLHF.

This rearrangement joins TRBV10-1 to TRBJ1-5, with D possibly TRBD1 on 6 matching bases. The CDR3 totals 16 residues. V gave up 7 bases and J gave up 0 bases, with 16 bases separating them. In germline, CDR1 is WNHNN, CDR2 SYGVQD (reference sequence). The CDR3 here is CASKDPGVSSNQPQHF. CDR3 DNA sequence: TGCGCCAGCAAGGACCCAGGGGTCAGTAGCAATCAGCCCCAGCATTTT.

The chain is built from TRBV19 and TRBJ1-3; TRBD1 is a possible D gene (6 bases). Trimming shortened V by 8 bases and J by 2 bases, and 16 bases separated the two germline ends. Germline CDR1 and CDR2: LNHDA and SQIVND (reference sequence). There are 15 residues in the CDR3. CDR3 in amino acids: CASSRDTAPGNTIYF. The CDR3 coding sequence is TGTGCCAGTTCCCGGGACACCGCGCCTGGAAACACCATATATTTT.

This clone was picked up a small number of times. The chain uses TRBV30 and TRBJ2-3, with 7 nucleotides matching TRBD2. The CDR3 length is 15 residues. Germline V gene lookup returns CDR1 GTSNPN and CDR2 SVGIG (reference sequence). The junction had 7 bases not matched to a gene; V was cut back by 1 base and J by 3 bases. CDR3 sequence: CAWSEGLAVTDTQYF. The CDR3 DNA sequence: TGTGCCTGGAGTGAAGGGCTAGCGGTTACAGATACGCAGTATTTT.

The rearrangement uses TRBV11-2 and TRBJ1-1; a weak D match, TRBD1 (6 bases). Looked up from germline, CDR1 is SGHAT and CDR2 is FQNNGV. This CDR3 comprises 16 residues. V was clipped by 0 bases and J by 0 bases, with 11 bases between them. CDR3 nucleotides: TGTGCCAGCAGCTTAGAGTTCGGACAGTTGAACACTGAAGCTTTCTTT. Translation gives CASSLEFGQLNTEAFF.

This clone occurred a few times. The chain employs TRBV29-1 and TRBJ2-3, with 7 bases lining up with TRBD2. The germline V gene has CDR1 SQVTM and CDR2 ANQGSEA. The CDR3 sequence is 15 residues long. Trimming took 6 bases from V and 6 from J; bases not matched to a gene: 15. The CDR3 sequence: CSVLGGTPAPDTQYF. The CDR3 region has the DNA TGCAGCGTCCTCGGGGGGACGCCGGCGCCGGATACGCAGTATTTT.

V is TRBV10-3 and J is TRBJ2-5; D gene unclear. The CDR3 extends over 13 amino acids. Germline loops: CDR1 ENHRY, CDR2 SYGVKD. V lost 11 bases to trimming and J lost 3 bases, with 16 bases between them. The CDR3 spells CASYDGLEETQYF. CDR3 bases: TGTGCCTCATATGACGGGTTGGAAGAGACCCAGTACTTC.

The chain joins TRBV10-3 to TRBJ1-5; tentative D call: TRBD1 (5 bases). CDR3 length: 13 amino acids. The germline CDR1 and CDR2 sequences are ENHRY and SYGVKD. Trimming removed 11 bases from V and 0 bases from J, with 11 bases in between. The CDR3 coding sequence is TGTGCCTCTCAAGGGGATAGCAATCAGCCCCAGCATTTT. It yields the protein CASQGDSNQPQHF.

The CDR3 loop is CASSAGSSNTGELFF. For the CDR3, the DNA is TGCGCCAGCAGCGCAGGATCGTCGAACACCGGGGAGCTGTTTTTT. This chain uses TRBV5-1 with TRBJ2-2; D uncertain. Germline assignment: CDR1 SGHRS and CDR2 YFSETQ. CDR3 size: 15 residues. Deletions cut 4 bases from V and 0 bases from J, with 10 bases between.

V is TRBV5-4 and J is TRBJ2-4; 15 bases match TRBD2. This CDR3 contains 17 residues. Germline trimming cut 4 bases from V and 6 bases from J; bases unmatched to any gene: 8. Germline loops: CDR1 SGHNT, CDR2 YYREEE (reference sequence). The CDR3, as DNA: TGTGCCAGCAGCCCAGGACTAGCGGGGGGGCCGGGAAACATTCAGTACTTC. Amino acid sequence: CASSPGLAGGPGNIQYF.

V gene TRBV28 combines with J gene TRBJ2-7, with 9 bases lining up with TRBD1. This CDR3 has 15 amino acids. CDR1 is MDHEN, CDR2 SYDVKM, per germline. With 5 bases clipped from V and 11 bases from J, the junction kept 16 bases outside the gene matches. This CDR3 reads CASSPPGTGQFMEYF. DNA of the CDR3: TGTGCCAGCAGTCCCCCCGGGACAGGGCAATTTATGGAGTACTTC.

V gene TRBV28 combines with J gene TRBJ1-4; D might be TRBD1 (6 bases). Germline CDR1 MDHEN, CDR2 SYDVKM. V dropped 5 bases and J dropped 3 bases, with 16 bases sitting between them. The CDR3 runs 16 residues. DNA of the CDR3: TGTGCCAGCAGTCGCCACAGGGCGCGGCCTAATGAAAAACTGTTTTTT. This encodes CASSRHRARPNEKLFF.

This clone was seen a handful of times. The chain uses TRBV13 and TRBJ2-7; 7 nucleotides agree with TRBD1. After removal of 5 bases from V and 5 bases from J, the junction contained 15 bases not matched to a gene. Germline V lookup: CDR1 PRHDT, CDR2 FYEKMQ (reference sequence). The CDR3 consists of 16 residues. Written as DNA, the CDR3 is TGTGCCAGCAGCCCCCGGTCCTCGGACAGGCCCCACGAGCAGTACTTC. Its translation is CASSPRSSDRPHEQYF. Full variable domain (missing parts from reference TRBV13 and TRBJ2-7): AAGVIQSPRHLIKEKRETATLKCYPIPRHDTVYWYQQGPGQDPQFLISFYEKMQSDKGSIPDRFSAQQFSDYHSELNMSSLELGDSALYFCASSPRSSDRPHEQYFGPGTRLTVT.

This clone appeared once. The CDR3 coding sequence is TGTGCCAGCAGCTTTCCGGTAGACTATGGCTACACCTTC. Its translation: CASSFPVDYGYTF. The chain recombines TRBV7-9 with TRBJ1-2; D is undetermined. Germline lookup yields CDR1 SEHNR and CDR2 FQNEAQ (reference sequence). Trimming took off 3 bases at V and 3 bases at J, with 8 bases between the two ends. This CDR3 comprises 13 residues.

On this clone itself: At one of its ends the junction is not consistent with the germline gene, which may arise from a read error. This sequence joins TRBV28 and TRBJ1-1; 9 nucleotides match TRBD1. The CDR3 is 12 amino acids. Germline lookup yields CDR1 MDHEN and CDR2 SYDVKM. In DNA form, the CDR3 reads TGTGCCAGCAACGGACAGGGGCTTCCCCTGATCTTT. Protein sequence: CASNGQGLPLIF. Full variable domain (outside the CDR3, taken from reference TRBV28 and TRBJ1-1): DVKVTQSSRYLVKRTGEKVFLECVQDMDHENMFWYRQDPGLGLRLIYFSYDVKMKEKGDIPEGYSVSREKKERFSLILESASTNQTSMYLCASNGQGLPLIFGQGTRLTVV.

The J gene is TRBJ1-1, the V gene TRBV29-1, with D unclear. Germline V gene lookup returns CDR1 SQVTM and CDR2 ANQGSEA. The CDR3 consists of 12 residues. The germline V and J ends were trimmed by 7 bases and 0 bases, with 9 bases remaining between them. CDR3 amino acids: CSGSGVNTEAFF. The CDR3 region has the DNA TGCAGCGGTTCGGGAGTGAACACTGAAGCTTTCTTT.

DNA of the CDR3: TGTGCCAGCAGCCAAGACCCAGGGAGGGCTCAGTACTTC. Its translation: CASSQDPGRAQYF. The chain is built from TRBV7-2 and TRBJ2-7; 7 nucleotides align to TRBD2. The V gene's germline CDR1 is SGHTA and CDR2 FQGNSA. V was clipped by 5 bases and J by 10 bases; unmatched bases: 11. This CDR3 spans 13 amino acids. Full variable domain (missing parts from reference TRBV7-2 and TRBJ2-7): GAGVSQSPSNKVTEKGKDVELRCDPISGHTALYWYRQSLGQGLEFLIYFQGNSAPDKSGLPSDRFSAERTGGSVSTLTIQRTQQEDSAVYLCASSQDPGRAQYFGPGTRLTVT.